This T cell receptor (beta chain) was identified in a study of technical replicates of blood from several donors (dated by TCRdb to the late 2010s). Libraries were built with the immunoSEQ multiplex PCR assay. TCRdb obtained this table from immuneACCESS and retained in-frame rearrangements with V and J assigned. These tables miss some clones; where compared with another copy, unresolved V genes account for less than half of the shortfall, and the remainder is unexplained. The sample profile shows 80,000 or so clones; roughly 98% of them were found once. 0.15% of the sample is in the top ten clones. Comments on this clone: Which antigen it targets is not known. No per-base quality is available; no much larger clone lies one base away.

Inclusive of the bounding cysteine and phenylalanine, the CDR3 is 14 residues long. Only the CDR3 part of the read is kept: 42 bases, read in frame from the first base. The germline V gene yields MDHEN for CDR1 and SYDVKM for CDR2. Deletion took 1 base off V and 7 bases off J, with a span of 10 bases between the germline ends. This receptor was identified in a human donor in good health. The V gene is TRBV28 and the J gene is TRBJ1-4; TRBD1 is a possible D gene, resting on 5 matching bases. Material for sequencing was T cells isolated from PBMCs. DNA sequence: TGTGCCAGCAGTTTATTGGGGGAGGGTGAAAAACTGTTTTTT. It translates to CASSLLGEGEKLFF.